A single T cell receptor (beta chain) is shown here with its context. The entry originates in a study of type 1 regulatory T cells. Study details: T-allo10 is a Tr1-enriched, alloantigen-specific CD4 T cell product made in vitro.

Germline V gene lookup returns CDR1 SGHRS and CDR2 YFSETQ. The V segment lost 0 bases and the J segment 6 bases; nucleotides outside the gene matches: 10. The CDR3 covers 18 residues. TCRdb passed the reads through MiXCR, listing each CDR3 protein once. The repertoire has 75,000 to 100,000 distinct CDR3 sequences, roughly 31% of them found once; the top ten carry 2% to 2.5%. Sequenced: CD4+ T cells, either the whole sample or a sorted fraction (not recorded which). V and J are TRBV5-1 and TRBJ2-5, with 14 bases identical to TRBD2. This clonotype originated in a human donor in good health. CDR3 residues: CASSLALTSGRAAKTQYF. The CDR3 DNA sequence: TGCGCCAGCAGCTTGGCCCTGACTAGCGGGAGGGCCGCGAAGACCCAGTACTTC.